This is a list of T cell receptor beta chains from one sample in a study of control samples from healthy donors and cancer patients. Some clones are missing from TCRdb's copy, which holds only in-frame ones; the method was immunoSEQ multiplex PCR. In the table there are some 9,500 clones, around 90% of which are singletons. The sequenced sample consisted of PBMCs. These receptors were collected from a man aged 55 to 70 with colorectal cancer. Both conserved end residues are part of each CDR3. The D gene is left open where the match is weak. Not every row has a clone size; where given, it reads once, few, many or a size class.

length,J,size,V,D,DNA,CDR3
13,TRBJ1-1,NA,TRBV5-1,NA,TGCGCCAGCAGCTTGGCCGTCCGATATGAAGCTTTCTTT,CASSLAVRYEAFF
13,TRBJ2-7,NA,TRBV7-2,NA,TGTGCCAGCAGCTTAGGTCGGGACTACGAGCAGTACTTC,CASSLGRDYEQYF
11,TRBJ2-1,NA,TRBV6-2/TRBV6-3,NA,TGTGCCAGCAGCTTCTACAATGAGCAGTTCTTC,CASSFYNEQFF
16,TRBJ2-7,NA,TRBV7-2,TRBD1,TGTGCCAGCAGGTTGACAGGGACAGGGGATTTCTACGAGCAGTACTTC,CASRLTGTGDFYEQYF
14,TRBJ1-4,NA,TRBV5-5,NA,TGTGCCAGCACCACCCGGGTAGCTAATGAAAAACTGTTTTTT,CASTTRVANEKLFF
12,TRBJ2-3,once,TRBV18,NA,TGTGCCAGCTCACCACCGTTTGATACGCAGTATTTT,CASSPPFDTQYF
12,TRBJ2-7,NA,TRBV5-1,NA,TGCGCCAGCAGCTTGTCGAGCTACGAGCAGTACTTC,CASSLSSYEQYF
13,TRBJ2-3,once,TRBV2,NA,TGTGCCAGCAGCGTGGGACGGGGAGATACGCAGTATTTT,CASSVGRGDTQYF
13,TRBJ2-1,NA,TRBV28,NA,TGTGCCAGCAGACCCTCGTATAGAAATGAGCAGTTCTTC,CASRPSYRNEQFF
14,TRBJ1-2,NA,TRBV19,TRBD1,TGTGCCAGTAGTATCACCACAGGGGACTATGGCTACACCTTC,CASSITTGDYGYTF
15,TRBJ1-4,NA,TRBV4-2,NA,TGTGCCAGCAGCCAAGATAAGGGTGGGGTTGAAAAACTGTTTTTT,CASSQDKGGVEKLFF
13,TRBJ1-2,NA,TRBV7-8,NA,TGTGCCAGCAGCTTAAGTCGAGGGGAAGTAAGCACCTTC,CASSLSRGEVSTF
14,TRBJ1-4,NA,TRBV28,TRBD1,TGTGCCAGCGCCAGGGGGACAACTAATGAAAAACTGTTTTTT,CASARGTTNEKLFF
14,TRBJ2-1,once,TRBV2,NA,TGTGCCAGCAGTTCCGGGACGGTAATCGATGAGCAGTTCTTC,CASSSGTVIDEQFF
18,TRBJ1-6,NA,TRBV18,TRBD1,TGTGCCAGCTCACCGGACAGGGGCGATGGGTCCTATAATTCACCCCTCCACTTT,CASSPDRGDGSYNSPLHF
13,TRBJ2-4,NA,TRBV11-3,TRBD1,TGTGCCAGCAGCACCGGGACAGAAAACATTCAGTACTTC,CASSTGTENIQYF